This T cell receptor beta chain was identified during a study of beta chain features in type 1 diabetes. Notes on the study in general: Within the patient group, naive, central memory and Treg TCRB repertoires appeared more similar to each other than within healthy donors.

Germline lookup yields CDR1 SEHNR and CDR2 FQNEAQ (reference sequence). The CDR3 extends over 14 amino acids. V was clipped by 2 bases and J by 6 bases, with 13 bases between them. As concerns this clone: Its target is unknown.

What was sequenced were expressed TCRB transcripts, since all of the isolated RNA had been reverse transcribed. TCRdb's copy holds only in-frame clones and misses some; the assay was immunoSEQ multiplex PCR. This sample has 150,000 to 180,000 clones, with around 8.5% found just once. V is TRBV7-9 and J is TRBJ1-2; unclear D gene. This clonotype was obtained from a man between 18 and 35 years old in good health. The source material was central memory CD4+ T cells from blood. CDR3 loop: CASSLSSGSDGYTF. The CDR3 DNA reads TGTGCCAGCAGCTTATCGTCAGGCTCGGATGGCTACACCTTC.